The clone carrying this T cell receptor beta chain was seen repeatedly, ten times or more. TCRdb used MiXCR to reprocess the 5' RACE reads, holding one entry per CDR3 protein. The table has some 45,000 distinct CDR3 sequences, 3% to 4% seen once. The data were obtained in a study of early T cells in non-severe SARS-CoV-2 infection. The CDR3 has 12 amino acids. The ends lost 5 bases at V and 8 bases at J; junction bases unmatched: 4. Germline CDR1 GTSNPN, CDR2 SVGIG (reference sequence). The J gene is TRBJ2-1, the V gene TRBV30; TRBD2 agrees at 9 bases. Material: whole blood. This clonotype was sampled from an adult who was a healthcare worker with PCR-confirmed SARS-CoV-2 infection or an uninfected control (not recorded which). This CDR3 is CAWSPSGDEQFF. The CDR3 DNA reads as TGTGCCTGGTCCCCTAGCGGGGATGAGCAGTTCTTC.